This TCR beta chain is from a study of PD-1 blockade in mismatch repair-deficient tumors (dated by TCRdb to 2016 to 2017). Background for the entire study: Between September 2013 and late 2016, 90 or so consecutive patients with some 12 mismatch repair-deficient cancer types, all previously treated and progressing, were enrolled in the trial. Tumor-associated T cell clones in the peripheral blood of patients responding to PD-1 blockade were tracked using deep sequencing of TCR CDR3 regions. General conclusions and limits of the study: Rapid expansion after pembrolizumab followed by contraction, generally before radiologic responses, was shown by tumor-resident clones, which were often undetectable in blood before treatment. Clonal expansion was elicited by three of the seven peptides, yielding around 150 unique blood TCRs of which seven were also found in tumor, and every positive peptide was derived from frameshift mutations.

V is clipped by 6 bases and J by 1 base, and the sequence between their germline boundaries is 10 bases long. CDR1 and CDR2 are drawn from the germline V gene: MRHNA, SNTAGT. The CDR3, from cysteine to phenylalanine, totals 14 residues. This entry keeps only the CDR3 DNA: 42 bases, framed from base 1. The library came from the immunoSEQ multiplex PCR assay. As for the authors' bioinformatics: A clone was classified as neoantigen-specific if the clone expanded significantly in response to the relevant peptide and did not expand significantly in response to any other peptide tested. Entries here come from immuneACCESS through TCRdb and include only in-frame sequences with V and J called. Some clones fail to appear in such tables; in the studies checked, an unresolved V gene covers under half of the shortfall, and the cause of the remainder is unknown. That table supplies the V and J calls and clone size; D and trimming were determined from the DNA. The sample table lists 10,000 or so clones, over 80% of them with a count of one. The ten largest clones capture 9.7% of the sample.

Notes on this clone: Its antigen is currently not known. One base away there is no much larger clone; base qualities are not given.

Per the publication, the time point label means: approximately 9-day in vitro stimulation with candidate neoantigen peptide 3. Mismatch repair deficiency in every enrolled patient was established by polymerase chain reaction or immunohistochemistry. TCR sequencing was carried out for three patients who responded to pembrolizumab therapy. Each of several ELISpot-reactive candidate neoantigen peptides was used in an approximately 9-day in vitro stimulation prior to TCR sequencing. A control culture without peptide was run identically and served as baseline for clone fold-change calculations. Pembrolizumab PD-1 blockade was prospectively tested in advanced mismatch repair-deficient cancers, regardless of tissue of origin, in the phase II trial.

The specimen comprised cells cultured in vitro, sampled from a patient treated with pembrolizumab. The sequence derives from an adult with mismatch repair-deficient cancer. This chain is built from TRBV6-4 and TRBJ2-4, and TRBD2 may be the D gene, going by 6 matching bases. The nucleotide sequence reads TGTGCCAGCAGGGAGGAGGGGGCCAAAAACATTCAGTACTTC. Its protein is CASREEGAKNIQYF.